The 32 T cell receptor beta chains in this list originate from one sample, sequenced in a study of shared clonotypes between healthy human individuals (dated by TCRdb to the early 2020s). The receptor library was made with the immunoSEQ multiplex PCR assay. The clones in this table, taken by TCRdb from immuneACCESS, are in-frame only. Not every clone is retained; where verified, under half of the shortfall comes from an unresolved V gene, and the cause of the rest is unknown. In all, the sample holds some 530,000 clones, and approximately 80% of those were seen once. The ten largest clonotypes hold approximately 12% of the sample. Sequenced: PBMCs. These receptors all come from a woman aged 40 to 50 in good health. Some clones in this sample may be carry-over from other donors' samples.

This clone showed up just once. This sequence joins TRBV19 and TRBJ2-3; D is undetermined. Between the trimmed V and J ends, which lost 4 bases and 3 bases, there was a span of 8 bases. Germline V CDR1 and CDR2: LNHDA, SQIVND (reference sequence). This CDR3 has 13 amino acids. In nucleotides, the CDR3 is TGTGCCAGTAGTACCCCCCGGACAGATACGCAGTATTTT. This gives the protein CASSTPRTDTQYF.

The sample holds many counts of this clone. The chain joins TRBV7-2 to TRBJ2-5, with D possibly being TRBD1 (6 bases). Trimming left V 2 bases short and J 5 bases short, with 18 bases between. CDR3 length: 16 amino acids. Germline V gene lookup returns CDR1 SGHTA and CDR2 FQGNSA. The CDR3 reads CASSLSFDVRGETQYF. CDR3 bases: TGTGCCAGCAGCTTATCATTCGATGTTAGGGGGGAGACCCAGTACTTC.

The rearrangement links TRBV28 to TRBJ2-3, with TRBD2 identical over 9 bases. The germline V gene encodes CDR1 MDHEN and CDR2 SYDVKM. After removal of 5 bases from V and 2 bases from J, the junction contained 5 bases not matched to a gene. This CDR3 spans 15 amino acids. CDR3 in amino acids: CASSAGLASTDTQYF. The DNA of the CDR3 is TGTGCCAGCAGTGCCGGACTAGCGTCCACAGATACGCAGTATTTT.

The genes are TRBV13 and TRBJ2-2; the D call may be TRBD1 or TRBD2 (6 bases each). Germline V lookup: CDR1 PRHDT, CDR2 FYEKMQ (reference sequence). This CDR3 is built from 16 residues. The ends were cut back, 5 bases at V and 0 bases at J, with 13 bases in the middle. Here the CDR3 reads CASSQGRGTNTGELFF. In DNA, the CDR3 is TGTGCCAGCAGCCAGGGGCGGGGAACGAACACCGGGGAGCTGTTTTTT. The whole variable domain, filled in from reference TRBV13 and TRBJ2-2, reads AAGVIQSPRHLIKEKRETATLKCYPIPRHDTVYWYQQGPGQDPQFLISFYEKMQSDKGSIPDRFSAQQFSDYHSELNMSSLELGDSALYFCASSQGRGTNTGELFFGEGSRLTVL.

The rearrangement uses TRBV10-3 and TRBJ2-7; 8 nucleotides line up with TRBD2. The germline CDR1 and CDR2 sequences are ENHRY and SYGVKD. CDR3 size: 13 residues. V shed 10 bases, J shed 3 bases, and the junction held 8 bases outside the gene matches. CDR3 coding DNA: TGTGCCACCACGGGGGGGGGCGTCTACGAGCAGTACTTC. Translating gives CATTGGGVYEQYF.

The J gene is TRBJ2-7, the V gene TRBV18, with D hard to call. The V end was cut by 3 bases, the J end by 5 bases, with 8 bases between. The CDR3 is 12 amino acids. Germline V CDR1 and CDR2: KGHSH, LQKENI. CDR3 region: CASSPTPNEQYF. Written as DNA, the CDR3 is TGTGCCAGCTCACCGACCCCCAACGAGCAGTACTTC.

This chain joins TRBV11-1 and TRBJ2-7, with a weak D call TRBD2 (6 bases). Trimming cost V 8 bases and J 6 bases, with 17 bases left between them. Germline loops: CDR1 SGHAT, CDR2 FQDESV (reference sequence). The CDR3 extends over 13 amino acids. CDR3 loop: CASGLGGGSEQYF. CDR3 DNA sequence: TGTGCCAGCGGACTCGGGGGAGGTAGCGAGCAGTACTTC.

The V and J genes are TRBV6-5 and TRBJ2-7; TRBD2 agrees at 9 bases. J gave up 0 bases and V 8 bases, and 5 bases lay outside the gene matches. Germline V CDR1 and CDR2: MNHEY, SVGAGI. The CDR3 is made up of 14 amino acids. DNA for the CDR3: TGTGCCAGCCGCAGTAGCGGGAGCTCCTACGAGCAGTACTTC. It yields the protein CASRSSGSSYEQYF.

This chain joins TRBV28 and TRBJ2-3; 8 positions agree with TRBD2. CDR3 length: 18 amino acids. The V gene end was trimmed by 1 base and the J gene end by 3 bases; junction bases not matched to a gene: 12. CDR1 and CDR2 from the germline V gene are MDHEN and SYDVKM. CDR3 sequence reads: CASSLSHTTAGVTDTQYF. CDR3 bases: TGTGCCAGCAGTTTATCCCACACCACAGCGGGAGTTACAGATACGCAGTATTTT.

J is TRBJ1-2 and V is TRBV27; 10 bases match TRBD1. V shed 9 bases and J 2 bases; nucleotides not matched to a gene: 18. The V gene's germline CDR1 is MNHEY and CDR2 SMNVEV (reference sequence). The CDR3 has 18 residues. The CDR3 region has the DNA TGTGCCAGTAGCCGTCTTGGGACAGGGGACGCCGCCAACTATGGCTACACCTTC. Protein: CASSRLGTGDAANYGYTF.

This chain links TRBV19 with TRBJ2-7, with D hard to call. This CDR3 has 14 amino acids. Germline V gene sequence: CDR1 LNHDA, CDR2 SQIVND (reference sequence). Deletions cut 4 bases from V and 2 bases from J, with 12 bases between. The CDR3 is CASSNSWTPYEQYF. The CDR3, as DNA: TGTGCCAGTAGTAACTCATGGACCCCCTACGAGCAGTACTTC.

This chain uses TRBV29-1 with TRBJ2-3; D uncertain. CDR1 and CDR2 (germline): SQVTM, ANQGSEA. The CDR3 is 12 amino acids. V lost 4 bases and J lost 6, with 11 bases in between. This chain's CDR3 is CSVARGVDTQYF. CDR3 nucleotides: TGCAGCGTTGCGCGAGGCGTGGATACGCAGTATTTT.

The chain has TRBV5-6 and TRBJ2-1; 8 bases are a match to TRBD2. The CDR3 has 16 residues. The germline V gene has CDR1 SGHDT and CDR2 YYEEEE. V was pared by 0 bases and J by 2 bases, with 4 bases of the junction left unmatched. CDR3 amino acids: CASSLGPGLAYNEQFF. CDR3 sequence (DNA): TGTGCCAGCAGCTTGGGCCCGGGACTAGCCTACAATGAGCAGTTCTTC.

This clone was observed many times. The V gene is TRBV29-1, the J gene TRBJ2-1, with D perhaps assigned TRBD1 or TRBD2 (5 bases each). Looked up from germline, CDR1 is SQVTM and CDR2 is ANQGSEA. This CDR3 contains 12 residues. Trimming pared 8 bases from V and 9 bases from J, leaving 17 bases between. The CDR3 bases are TGCAGCCTGACCTATTCAGGGACTGAGCAGTTCTTC. Protein product: CSLTYSGTEQFF.

Here the CDR3 DNA reads TGTGCCAGCAGTTTATTTGTCAGGTATCCATACAATGAGCAGTTCTTC. Amino acid sequence: CASSLFVRYPYNEQFF. This chain connects TRBV27 to TRBJ2-1, with D uncertain. Looked up from germline, CDR1 is MNHEY and CDR2 is SMNVEV (reference sequence). Between the trimmed V and J ends, which lost 1 base and 4 bases, there was a span of 14 bases. The length of the CDR3 is 16 residues.

This rearrangement joins TRBV5-1 to TRBJ2-7, with 16 bases identical to TRBD2. CDR3 length: 16 amino acids. V lost 4 bases to trimming and J lost 2 bases; unmatched junction nucleotides: 3. Germline V gene data show CDR1 as SGHRS and CDR2 as YFSETQ. The CDR3 protein is CASSGGTSGRAYEQYF. The CDR3 DNA reads TGCGCCAGCAGCGGAGGGACTAGCGGGAGGGCCTACGAGCAGTACTTC.

This chain joins TRBV7-7 and TRBJ2-6; no reliable D call. Trimming removed 1 base from V and 2 bases from J, with 6 bases in between. The germline V gene has CDR1 SSHAT and CDR2 FNYEAQ (reference sequence). This CDR3 is built from 15 residues. The CDR3 nucleotides are TGTGCCAGCAGCTTAGGTGGGCCTGGGGCCAACGTCCTGACTTTC. Encoded protein: CASSLGGPGANVLTF.

The chain links TRBV4-2 to TRBJ2-7, with 9 positions matching TRBD2. CDR1 is LGHNA and CDR2 is YNFKEQ in the germline V gene. Trimming cost V 2 bases and J 4 bases; bases outside gene matches: 6. This CDR3 has 15 residues. The CDR3: CASSQPSGVGYEQYF. The CDR3 DNA is TGTGCCAGCAGCCAACCTAGCGGGGTTGGGTACGAGCAGTACTTC.

This clone appeared a few times. The CDR3 is CASSPHSGSEQFF. CDR3 DNA: TGTGCCAGCAGCCCCCATAGCGGGTCTGAGCAGTTCTTC. The rearrangement joins TRBV7-3 to TRBJ2-1; TRBD2 matches at 7 bases. The germline gives CDR1 SGHTA, CDR2 FQGTGA. The CDR3 is made up of 13 amino acids. The ends lost 5 bases at V and 9 bases at J; junction bases unmatched: 7.

The chain combines TRBV2 with TRBJ2-7; 13 bases match TRBD2. Germline CDR1 reads SNHLY; CDR2 reads FYNNEI. CDR3 length equals 17 residues. The V gene end was trimmed by 6 bases and the J gene end by 6 bases; junction bases not matched to a gene: 14. The CDR3 is CASSGTSGTSYYLEQYF. The CDR3 DNA reads as TGTGCCAGCAGCGGGACTAGCGGGACCTCGTATTACCTCGAGCAGTACTTC.

As regards this clone: This CDR3 is also generated by other DNA sequences in the sample. The V and J genes are TRBV5-1 and TRBJ2-7; D perhaps matches TRBD2 (5 bases). The germline V gene has CDR1 SGHRS and CDR2 YFSETQ. This CDR3 is 18 amino acids long. V lost 2 bases, J lost 2 bases, and 23 bases lay in between. The DNA of the CDR3 is TGCGCCAGCAGCTTCTTCTCCCGCGGACTGGCGGAGCCCTACGAGCAGTACTTC. Protein sequence: CASSFFSRGLAEPYEQYF.

The genes are TRBV13 and TRBJ1-2; 10 bases match TRBD1. The length of the CDR3 is 15 residues. V lost 5 bases to trimming and J lost 6 bases; unmatched junction nucleotides: 9. Germline-derived CDR1 and CDR2 are PRHDT and FYEKMQ (reference sequence). CDR3 loop: CASSPWDRGVNGYTF. The DNA of the CDR3 is TGTGCCAGCAGCCCCTGGGACAGGGGAGTGAATGGCTACACCTTC.

This clone was observed a handful of times. The genes are TRBV7-9 and TRBJ2-5, with D possibly matching TRBD1 (6 bases). Germline V gene data show CDR1 as SEHNR and CDR2 as FQNEAQ (reference sequence). The CDR3 runs to 15 residues. Trimming cost V 5 bases and J 2 bases, with 15 bases left between them. The CDR3 spells CASSPDAGQQETQYF. As DNA, the CDR3 is TGTGCCAGCAGCCCCGACGCCGGACAGCAAGAGACCCAGTACTTC.

The chain employs TRBV7-9 and TRBJ2-1; maybe TRBD2 (6 bases). Germline V gene sequence: CDR1 SEHNR, CDR2 FQNEAQ (reference sequence). Trimming took 8 bases from V and 0 from J, leaving 14 bases between them. CDR3 length: 15 residues. CDR3 amino acids: CASGISGSSYNEQFF. CDR3 DNA sequence: TGTGCCAGCGGAATTAGCGGTAGCTCCTACAATGAGCAGTTCTTC.

In its sample, this clone was seen a few times. The chain carries TRBV15 and TRBJ2-7; no clear D. V dropped 3 bases and J dropped 6 bases, with 15 bases sitting between them. The CDR3 consists of 14 residues. Germline CDR1 reads LNHNV; CDR2 reads YYDKDF (reference sequence). The CDR3 DNA reads as TGTGCCACCAGCAGCGGTCGAGGAGTTCGCGAGCAGTACTTC. This translates into CATSSGRGVREQYF. Supplemented by reference TRBV15 and TRBJ2-7, the full variable domain reads DAMVIQNPRYQVTQFGKPVTLSCSQTLNHNVMYWYQQKSSQAPKLLFHYYDKDFNNEADTPDNFQSRRPNTSFCFLDIRSPGLGDTAMYLCATSSGRGVREQYFGPGTRLTVT.

The chain has TRBV6-6 and TRBJ2-2; no clear D. Germline values: CDR1 MNHNY, CDR2 SVGAGI (reference sequence). Trimming took off 2 bases at V and 4 bases at J, with 14 bases between the two ends. The CDR3 contains 16 residues. The DNA for the CDR3 is TGTGCCAGCAGTTACGGCGACGCCTCGGGCACCGGGGAGCTGTTTTTT. Translating it yields CASSYGDASGTGELFF.

The chain links TRBV7-2 to TRBJ1-2; D possibly corresponds to TRBD1 (6 bases). The V end was cut by 5 bases, the J end by 6 bases, with 22 bases between. The germline CDR1 and CDR2 sequences are SGHTA and FQGNSA. The CDR3 spans 16 residues. The CDR3 DNA reads TGTGCCAGCAGCCCACCTGGAGGGGGACGGCTAGATGGCTACACCTTC. Its protein is CASSPPGGGRLDGYTF.

The chain employs TRBV18 and TRBJ2-1; 10 bases match TRBD2. Germline V lookup: CDR1 KGHSH, CDR2 LQKENI. The CDR3 sequence is 14 residues long. The trim removed 5 bases at V and 5 bases at J, leaving 3 bases unmatched. CDR3: CASSEGLADNEQFF. For the CDR3, the DNA is TGTGCCAGCTCAGAAGGACTAGCGGACAATGAGCAGTTCTTC.

This chain links TRBV7-8 with TRBJ2-2; D remains unclear. V was trimmed by 4 bases and J by 4 bases, leaving 13 bases between them. The CDR3 extends over 15 amino acids. From germline, CDR1 is SGHVS and CDR2 FQNEAQ. This chain's CDR3 is CASSSLPPVTGELFF. In DNA form, the CDR3 reads TGTGCCAGCAGCTCACTGCCCCCGGTCACCGGGGAGCTGTTTTTT.

The chain links TRBV6-1 to TRBJ2-2; 8 bases are a match to TRBD2. The CDR3 has 17 residues. V trimming: 3 bases; J trimming: 6 bases; junction bases outside the gene matches: 12. Looked up from germline, CDR1 is MNHNS and CDR2 is SASEGT. The CDR3 DNA sequence: TGTGCCAGCAGTGACCGACCAGCGGGAGTAACCTCCGGGGAGCTGTTTTTT. Translation: CASSDRPAGVTSGELFF.

The rearrangement uses TRBV7-9 and TRBJ2-1, with D unresolved. With 6 bases removed from V and 4 bases from J, the gap between germline ends came to 16 bases. Germline V gene sequence: CDR1 SEHNR, CDR2 FQNEAQ (reference sequence). There are 15 residues in the CDR3. The CDR3 sequence is CASRSRAPFYNEQFF. CDR3 DNA: TGTGCCAGCAGGTCCCGGGCCCCCTTTTACAATGAGCAGTTCTTC. Filled out from reference TRBV7-9 and TRBJ2-1, the complete variable domain reads DTGVSQNPRHKITKRGQNVTFRCDPISEHNRLYWYRQTLGQGPEFLTYFQNEAQLEKSRLLSDRFSAERPKGSFSTLEIQRTEQGDSAMYLCASRSRAPFYNEQFFGPGTRLTVL.

The genes are TRBV5-1 and TRBJ2-2; 10 bases line up with TRBD1. J gave up 4 bases and V 4 bases, and 7 bases lay outside the gene matches. Germline assignment: CDR1 SGHRS and CDR2 YFSETQ. The CDR3 is 16 residues long. CDR3 DNA: TGCGCCAGCAGCAGTAGACAGGGGGCCGGCACCGGGGAGCTGTTTTTT. Its translation is CASSSRQGAGTGELFF. The full variable domain, completed using reference TRBV5-1 and TRBJ2-2, is KAGVTQTPRYLIKTRGQQVTLSCSPISGHRSVSWYQQTPGQGLQFLFEYFSETQRNKGNFPGRFSGRQFSNSRSEMNVSTLELGDSALYLCASSSRQGAGTGELFFGEGSRLTVL.